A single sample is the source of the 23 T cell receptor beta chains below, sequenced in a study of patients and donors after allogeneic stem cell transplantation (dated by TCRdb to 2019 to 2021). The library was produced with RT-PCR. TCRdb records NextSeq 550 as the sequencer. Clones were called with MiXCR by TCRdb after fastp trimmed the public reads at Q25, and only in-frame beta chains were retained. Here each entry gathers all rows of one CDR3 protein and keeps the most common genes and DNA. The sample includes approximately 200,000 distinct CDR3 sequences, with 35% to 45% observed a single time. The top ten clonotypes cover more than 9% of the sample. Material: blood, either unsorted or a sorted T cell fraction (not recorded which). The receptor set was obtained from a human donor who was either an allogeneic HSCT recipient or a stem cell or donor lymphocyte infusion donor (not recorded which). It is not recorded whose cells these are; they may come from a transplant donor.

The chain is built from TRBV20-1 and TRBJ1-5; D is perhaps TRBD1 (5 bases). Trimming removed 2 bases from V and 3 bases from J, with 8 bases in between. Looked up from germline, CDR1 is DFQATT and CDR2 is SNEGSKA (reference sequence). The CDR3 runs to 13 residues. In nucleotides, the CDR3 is TGCAGTGCTAGAACAGGCATCAATCAGCCCCAGCATTTT. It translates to CSARTGINQPQHF.

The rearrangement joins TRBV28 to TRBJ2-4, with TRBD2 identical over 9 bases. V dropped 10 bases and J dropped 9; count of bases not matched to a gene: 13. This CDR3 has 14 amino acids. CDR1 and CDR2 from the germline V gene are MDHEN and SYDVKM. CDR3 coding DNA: TGTGCCACCGGACTAGCGTACAGATTGGGCATTCAGTACTTC. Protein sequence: CATGLAYRLGIQYF.

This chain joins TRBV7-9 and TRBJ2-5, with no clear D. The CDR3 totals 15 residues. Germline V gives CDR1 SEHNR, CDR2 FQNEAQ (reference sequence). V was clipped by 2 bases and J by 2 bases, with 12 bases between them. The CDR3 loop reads CASSLTPLPQETQYF. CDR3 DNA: TGTGCCAGCAGCTTAACCCCTTTACCGCAAGAGACCCAGTACTTC.

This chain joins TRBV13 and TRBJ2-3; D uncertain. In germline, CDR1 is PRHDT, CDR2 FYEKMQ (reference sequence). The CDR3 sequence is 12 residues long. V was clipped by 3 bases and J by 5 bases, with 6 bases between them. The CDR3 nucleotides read TGTGCCAGCAGCTTTCTAAGAGATACGCAGTATTTT. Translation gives CASSFLRDTQYF. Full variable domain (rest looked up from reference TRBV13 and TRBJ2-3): AAGVIQSPRHLIKEKRETATLKCYPIPRHDTVYWYQQGPGQDPQFLISFYEKMQSDKGSIPDRFSAQQFSDYHSELNMSSLELGDSALYFCASSFLRDTQYFGPGTRLTVL.

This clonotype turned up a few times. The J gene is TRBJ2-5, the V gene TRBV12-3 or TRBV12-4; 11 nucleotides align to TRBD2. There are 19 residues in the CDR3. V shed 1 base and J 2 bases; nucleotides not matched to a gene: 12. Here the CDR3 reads CASSLVWSSGGRFQETQYF. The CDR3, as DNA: TGTGCCAGCAGTTTAGTCTGGTCTAGCGGGGGGCGATTTCAAGAGACCCAGTACTTC.

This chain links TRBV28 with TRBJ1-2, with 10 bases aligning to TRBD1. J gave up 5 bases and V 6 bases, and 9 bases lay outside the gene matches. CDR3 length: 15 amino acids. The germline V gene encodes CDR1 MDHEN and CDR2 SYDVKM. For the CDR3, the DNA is TGTGCCAGCAGCCTACGGACAGGGGGACTTTATGGCTACACCTTC. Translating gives CASSLRTGGLYGYTF.

The CDR3, as DNA: TGCAGTGCTGACTCCGGGACGGGAAACACAGATACGCAGTATTTT. Amino acid sequence: CSADSGTGNTDTQYF. The V call is TRBV20-1, the J call TRBJ2-3; the D gene could be TRBD1 or TRBD2 (5 bases each). Germline lookup yields CDR1 DFQATT and CDR2 SNEGSKA (reference sequence). With 5 bases removed from V and 2 bases from J, the gap between germline ends came to 17 bases. This CDR3 has 15 amino acids.

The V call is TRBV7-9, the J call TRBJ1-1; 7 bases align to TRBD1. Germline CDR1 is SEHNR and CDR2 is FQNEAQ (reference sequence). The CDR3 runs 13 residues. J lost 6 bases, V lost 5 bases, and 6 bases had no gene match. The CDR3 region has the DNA TGTGCCAGCAGCCTACAGGGGATCTCTGAAGCTTTCTTT. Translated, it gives CASSLQGISEAFF. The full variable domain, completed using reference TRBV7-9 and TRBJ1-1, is DTGVSQNPRHKITKRGQNVTFRCDPISEHNRLYWYRQTLGQGPEFLTYFQNEAQLEKSRLLSDRFSAERPKGSFSTLEIQRTEQGDSAMYLCASSLQGISEAFFGQGTRLTVV.

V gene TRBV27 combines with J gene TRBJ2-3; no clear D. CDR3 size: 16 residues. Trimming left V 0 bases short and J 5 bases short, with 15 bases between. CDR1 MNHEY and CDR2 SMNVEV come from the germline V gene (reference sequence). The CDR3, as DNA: TGTGCCAGCAGTTTATCTCCCCCCCACGACGGAGATACGCAGTATTTT. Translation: CASSLSPPHDGDTQYF.

The CDR3 loop reads CASSDPKESGELFF. In DNA, the CDR3 is TGCGCCAGCAGTGACCCGAAGGAATCCGGGGAGCTGTTTTTT. V gene TRBV10-1 combines with J gene TRBJ2-2; D gene ambiguous. The CDR3 covers 14 residues. Germline values: CDR1 WNHNN, CDR2 SYGVQD (reference sequence). V was shortened by 3 bases and J by 6 bases, with 11 bases between the two germline ends.

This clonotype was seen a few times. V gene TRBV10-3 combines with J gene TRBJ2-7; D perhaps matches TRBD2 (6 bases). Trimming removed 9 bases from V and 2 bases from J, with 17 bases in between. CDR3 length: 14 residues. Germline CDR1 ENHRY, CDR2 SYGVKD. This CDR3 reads CAIKEPGLTYEQYF. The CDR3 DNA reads TGTGCCATTAAAGAACCGGGACTTACCTACGAGCAGTACTTC.

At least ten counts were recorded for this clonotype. The CDR3 DNA sequence: TGTGCCAGCAGCCAATCTGACCGTGGCCCCACTGAAGCTTTCTTT. This encodes CASSQSDRGPTEAFF. The chain joins TRBV3-1 to TRBJ1-1, with D unclear. CDR3 length equals 15 residues. Between the trimmed V and J ends, which lost 2 bases and 4 bases, there was a span of 14 bases. The V gene's germline CDR1 is LGHDT and CDR2 YNNKEL (reference sequence).

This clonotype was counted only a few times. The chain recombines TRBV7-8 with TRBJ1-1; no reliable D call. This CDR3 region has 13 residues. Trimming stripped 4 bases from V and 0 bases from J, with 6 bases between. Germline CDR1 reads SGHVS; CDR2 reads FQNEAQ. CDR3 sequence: CASSSGMNTEAFF. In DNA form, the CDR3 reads TGTGCCAGCAGCTCTGGGATGAACACTGAAGCTTTCTTT.

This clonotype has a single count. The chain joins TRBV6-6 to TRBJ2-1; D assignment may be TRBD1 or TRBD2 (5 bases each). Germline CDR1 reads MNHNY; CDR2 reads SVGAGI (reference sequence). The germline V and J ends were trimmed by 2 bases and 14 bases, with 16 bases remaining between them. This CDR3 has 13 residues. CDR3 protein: CASSYKIRDREFF. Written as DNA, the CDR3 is TGTGCCAGCAGTTACAAAATCCGGGACCGGGAGTTCTTC.

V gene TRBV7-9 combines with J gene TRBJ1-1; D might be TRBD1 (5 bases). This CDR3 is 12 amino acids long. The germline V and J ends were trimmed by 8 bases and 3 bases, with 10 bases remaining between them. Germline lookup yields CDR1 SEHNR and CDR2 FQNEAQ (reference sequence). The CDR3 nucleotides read TGTGCCAGCTCCATGGGGGACACTGAAGCTTTCTTT. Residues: CASSMGDTEAFF.

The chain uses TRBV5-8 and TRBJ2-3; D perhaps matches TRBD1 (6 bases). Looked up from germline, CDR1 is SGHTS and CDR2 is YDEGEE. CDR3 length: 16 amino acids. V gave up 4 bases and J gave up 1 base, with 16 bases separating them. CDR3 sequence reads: CASSPFQGRGTDTQYF. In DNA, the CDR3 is TGTGCCAGCAGCCCTTTTCAGGGGCGAGGCACAGATACGCAGTATTTT.

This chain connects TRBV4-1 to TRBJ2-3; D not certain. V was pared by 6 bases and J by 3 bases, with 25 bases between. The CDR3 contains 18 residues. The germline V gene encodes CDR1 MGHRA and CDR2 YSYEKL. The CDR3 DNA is TGCGCCAGCAGACGTACGACACGGTCCGGGCTTGGTACAGATACGCAGTATTTT. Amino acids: CASRRTTRSGLGTDTQYF.

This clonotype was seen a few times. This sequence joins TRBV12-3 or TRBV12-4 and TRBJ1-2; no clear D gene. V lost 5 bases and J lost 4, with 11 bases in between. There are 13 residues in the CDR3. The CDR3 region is CASSPPAGYGYTF. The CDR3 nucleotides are TGTGCCAGCAGTCCTCCGGCTGGCTATGGCTACACCTTC.

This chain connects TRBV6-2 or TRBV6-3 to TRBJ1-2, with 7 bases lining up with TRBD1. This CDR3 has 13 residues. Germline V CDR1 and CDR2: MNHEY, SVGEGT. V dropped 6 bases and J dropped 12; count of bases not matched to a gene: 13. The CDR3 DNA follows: TGTGCCAGCAGCTTAGACAGGGCCGGGAGCAACACCTTC. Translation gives CASSLDRAGSNTF.

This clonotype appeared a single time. The CDR3 coding sequence is TGTGCCATCAGTGACGGTCTTGAGCAGTTCTTC. It yields the protein CAISDGLEQFF. The chain links TRBV10-3 to TRBJ2-1, with unresolved D. Germline-derived CDR1 and CDR2 are ENHRY and SYGVKD. CDR3 length: 11 residues. Trimming stripped 3 bases from V and 9 bases from J, with 6 bases between.

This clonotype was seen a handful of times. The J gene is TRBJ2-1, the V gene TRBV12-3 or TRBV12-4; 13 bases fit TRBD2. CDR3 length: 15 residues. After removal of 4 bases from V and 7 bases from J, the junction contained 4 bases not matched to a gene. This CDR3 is CASSSPTSGGNEQFF. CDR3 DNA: TGTGCCAGCAGTTCCCCGACTAGCGGGGGGAATGAGCAGTTCTTC.

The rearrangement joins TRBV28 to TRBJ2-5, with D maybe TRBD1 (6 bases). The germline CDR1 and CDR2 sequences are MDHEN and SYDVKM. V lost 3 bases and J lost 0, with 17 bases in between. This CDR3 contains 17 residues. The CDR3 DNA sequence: TGTGCCAGCAGTTTGCCCAGGCAGGGGATGTACCAAGAGACCCAGTACTTC. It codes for CASSLPRQGMYQETQYF.

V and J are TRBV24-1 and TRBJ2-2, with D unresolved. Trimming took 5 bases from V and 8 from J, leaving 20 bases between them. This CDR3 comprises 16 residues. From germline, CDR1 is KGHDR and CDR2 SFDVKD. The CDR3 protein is CATSGGGARQSGELFF. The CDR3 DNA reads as TGTGCCACCAGTGGAGGCGGTGCTCGTCAATCGGGGGAGCTGTTTTTT.